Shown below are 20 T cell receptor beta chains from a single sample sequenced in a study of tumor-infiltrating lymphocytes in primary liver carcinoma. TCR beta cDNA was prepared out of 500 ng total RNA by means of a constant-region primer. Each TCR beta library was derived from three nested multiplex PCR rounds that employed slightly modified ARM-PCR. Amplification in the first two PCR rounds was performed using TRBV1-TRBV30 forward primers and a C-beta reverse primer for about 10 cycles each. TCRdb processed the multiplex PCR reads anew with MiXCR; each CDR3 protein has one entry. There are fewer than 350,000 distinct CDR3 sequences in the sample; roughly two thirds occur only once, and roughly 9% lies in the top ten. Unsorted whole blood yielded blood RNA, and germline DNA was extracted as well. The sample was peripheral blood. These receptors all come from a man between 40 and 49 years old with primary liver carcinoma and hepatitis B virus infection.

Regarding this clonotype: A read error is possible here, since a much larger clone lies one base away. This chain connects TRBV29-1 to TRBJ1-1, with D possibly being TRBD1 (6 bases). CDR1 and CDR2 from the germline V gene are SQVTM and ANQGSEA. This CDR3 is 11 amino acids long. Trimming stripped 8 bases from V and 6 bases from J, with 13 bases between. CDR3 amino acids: CSSQQGPEAFF. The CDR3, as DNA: TGCAGCTCCCAACAGGGCCCTGAAGCTTTCTTT.

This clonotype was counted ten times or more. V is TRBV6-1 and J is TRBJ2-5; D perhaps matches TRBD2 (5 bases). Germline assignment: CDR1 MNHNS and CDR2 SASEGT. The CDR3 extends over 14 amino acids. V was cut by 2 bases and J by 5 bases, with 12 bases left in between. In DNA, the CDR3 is TGTGCCAGCAGTGAATCGAGCGGAGGCGAGACCCAGTACTTC. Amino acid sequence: CASSESSGGETQYF.

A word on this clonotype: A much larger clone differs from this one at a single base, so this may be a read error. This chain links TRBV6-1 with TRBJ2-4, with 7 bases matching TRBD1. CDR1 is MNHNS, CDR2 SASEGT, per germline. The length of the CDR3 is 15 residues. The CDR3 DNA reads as TGTGCCAGCAGTGAAGTTAAGGGGGCCAAAAACACTCAGTACTTC. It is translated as CASSEVKGAKNTQYF.

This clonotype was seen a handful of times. The CDR3 nucleotides read TGTGCCAGCAGCTTAGGGGGGCTACATCAGCCCCAGCATTTT. It specifies CASSLGGLHQPQHF. The chain employs TRBV7-9 and TRBJ1-5; tentatively, D is TRBD1 (6 bases). From germline, CDR1 is SEHNR and CDR2 FQNEAQ (reference sequence). The CDR3 covers 14 residues. With 1 base removed from V and 5 bases from J, the gap between germline ends came to 9 bases.

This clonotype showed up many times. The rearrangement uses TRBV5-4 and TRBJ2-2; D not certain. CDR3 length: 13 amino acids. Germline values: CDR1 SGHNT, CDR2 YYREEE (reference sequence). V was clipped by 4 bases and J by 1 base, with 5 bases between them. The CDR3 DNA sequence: TGTGCCAGCAGCCAAGGGAACACCGGGGAGCTGTTTTTT. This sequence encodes CASSQGNTGELFF.

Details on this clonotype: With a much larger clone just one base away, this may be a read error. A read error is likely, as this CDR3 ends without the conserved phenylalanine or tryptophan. CDR3 sequence reads: CASSETATPYNEQFY. CDR3 in DNA: TGTGCCAGCAGTGAAACGGCCACCCCATACAATGAGCAGTTCTAC. The V and J genes are TRBV6-1 and TRBJ2-1; D is ambiguous. CDR1 and CDR2 from the germline V gene are MNHNS and SASEGT. The CDR3 consists of 15 residues. V was shortened by 2 bases and J by 4 bases, with 12 bases between the two germline ends.

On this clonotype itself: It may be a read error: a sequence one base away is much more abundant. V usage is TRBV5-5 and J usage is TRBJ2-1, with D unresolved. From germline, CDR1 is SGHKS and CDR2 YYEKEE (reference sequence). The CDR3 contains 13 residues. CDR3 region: CASSLAGYNEQSF. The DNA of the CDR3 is TGTGCCAGCAGCTTGGCCGGCTACAATGAGCAGTCCTTC.

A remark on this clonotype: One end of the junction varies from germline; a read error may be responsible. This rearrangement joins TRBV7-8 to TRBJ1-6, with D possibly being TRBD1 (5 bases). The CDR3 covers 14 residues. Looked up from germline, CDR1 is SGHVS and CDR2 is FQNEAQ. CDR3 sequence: CAISLVRDNSPLHF. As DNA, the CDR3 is TGTGCCATCAGCTTAGTCAGGGATAATTCACCCCTCCACTTT.

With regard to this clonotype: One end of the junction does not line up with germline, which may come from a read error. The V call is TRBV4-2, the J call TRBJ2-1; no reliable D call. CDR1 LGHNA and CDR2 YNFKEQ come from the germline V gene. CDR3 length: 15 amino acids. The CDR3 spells CASNQALISYNEQFF. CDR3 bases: TGTGCCAGCAACCAAGCTCTCATCTCCTACAATGAGCAGTTCTTC.

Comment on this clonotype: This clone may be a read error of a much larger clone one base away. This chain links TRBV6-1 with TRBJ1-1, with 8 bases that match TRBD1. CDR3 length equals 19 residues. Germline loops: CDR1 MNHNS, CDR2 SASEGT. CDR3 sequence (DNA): TGTGTCAGCAGTGCACCCCCCGGTAGGCAGGGGGCCCAGGGAGGTGAAGCTTTCTTT. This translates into CVSSAPPGRQGAQGGEAFF.

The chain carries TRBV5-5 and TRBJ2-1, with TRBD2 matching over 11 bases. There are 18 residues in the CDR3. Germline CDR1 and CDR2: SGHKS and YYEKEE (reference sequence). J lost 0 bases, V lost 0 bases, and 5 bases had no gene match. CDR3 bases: TGTGCCAGCAGCTTGGGAGGACTAGCGGGCGGCTCCTACAATGAGCAGTTCTTC. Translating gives CASSLGGLAGGSYNEQFF. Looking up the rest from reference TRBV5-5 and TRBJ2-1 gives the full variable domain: DAGVTQSPTHLIKTRGQQVTLRCSPISGHKSVSWYQQVLGQGPQFIFQYYEKEERGRGNFPDRFSARQFPNYSSELNVNALLLGDSALYLCASSLGGLAGGSYNEQFFGPGTRLTVL.

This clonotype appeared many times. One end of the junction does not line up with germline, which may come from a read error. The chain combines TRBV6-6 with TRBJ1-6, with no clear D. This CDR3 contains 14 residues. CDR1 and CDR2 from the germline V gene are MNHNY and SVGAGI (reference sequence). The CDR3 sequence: CASSYAGKDSPPHF. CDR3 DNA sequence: TGTGCCAGCAGTTACGCAGGAAAGGATTCACCCCCCCACTTT.

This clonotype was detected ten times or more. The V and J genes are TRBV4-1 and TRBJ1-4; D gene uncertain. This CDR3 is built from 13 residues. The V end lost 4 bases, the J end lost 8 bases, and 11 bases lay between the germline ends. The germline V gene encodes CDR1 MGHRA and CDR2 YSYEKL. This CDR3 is CASSLLVKEKLFF. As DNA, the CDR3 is TGCGCCAGCAGCCTCCTGGTAAAGGAAAAACTGTTTTTT.

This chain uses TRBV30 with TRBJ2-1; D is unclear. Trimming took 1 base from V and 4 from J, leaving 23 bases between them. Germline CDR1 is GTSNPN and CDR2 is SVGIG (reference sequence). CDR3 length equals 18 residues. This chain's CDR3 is CAWSGRLGSPAPYNEQFF. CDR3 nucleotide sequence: TGTGCCTGGAGTGGGCGGTTGGGGTCCCCAGCCCCTTACAATGAGCAGTTCTTC. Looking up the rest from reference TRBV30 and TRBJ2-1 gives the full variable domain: SQTIHQWPATLVQPVGSPLSLECTVEGTSNPNLYWYRQAAGRGLQLLFYSVGIGQISSEVPQNLSASRPQDRQFILSSKKLLLSDSGFYLCAWSGRLGSPAPYNEQFFGPGTRLTVL.

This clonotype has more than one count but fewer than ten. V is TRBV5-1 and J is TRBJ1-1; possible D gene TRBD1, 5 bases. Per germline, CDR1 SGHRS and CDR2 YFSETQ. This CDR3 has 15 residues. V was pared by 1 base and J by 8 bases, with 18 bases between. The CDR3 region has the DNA TGCGCCAGCAGCTTGACAACCAACAGGAGACCAGAAGCTTTCTTT. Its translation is CASSLTTNRRPEAFF.

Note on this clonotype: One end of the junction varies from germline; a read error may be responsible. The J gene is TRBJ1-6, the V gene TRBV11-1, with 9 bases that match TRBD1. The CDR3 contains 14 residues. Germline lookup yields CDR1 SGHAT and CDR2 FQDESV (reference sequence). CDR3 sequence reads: CASSWDRVNSPLHF. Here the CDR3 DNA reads TGTGCCAGCAGCTGGGACAGGGTAAATTCACCCCTCCACTTC.

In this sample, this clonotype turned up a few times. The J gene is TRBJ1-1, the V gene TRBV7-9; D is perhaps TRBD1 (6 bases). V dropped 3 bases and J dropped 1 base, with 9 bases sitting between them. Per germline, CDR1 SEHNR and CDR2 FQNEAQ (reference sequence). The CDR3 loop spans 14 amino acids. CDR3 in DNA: TGTGCCAGCAGCTTCGGGACAACGAACACTGAAGCTTTCTTT. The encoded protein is CASSFGTTNTEAFF.

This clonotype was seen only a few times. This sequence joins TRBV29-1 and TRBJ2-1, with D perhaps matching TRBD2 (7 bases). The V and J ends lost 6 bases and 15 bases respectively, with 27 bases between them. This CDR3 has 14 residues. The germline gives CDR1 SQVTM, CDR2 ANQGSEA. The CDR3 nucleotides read TGCAGCGTGAGGGGGGGAGACTCCTACAATGTGCCGTTCTTC. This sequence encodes CSVRGGDSYNVPFF.

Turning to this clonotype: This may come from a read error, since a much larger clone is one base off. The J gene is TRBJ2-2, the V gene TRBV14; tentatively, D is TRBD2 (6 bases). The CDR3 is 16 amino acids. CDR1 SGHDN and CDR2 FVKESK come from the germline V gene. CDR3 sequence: CASSQSGTPGAGGLFF. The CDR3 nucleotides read TGTGCCAGCAGCCAGTCCGGGACCCCGGGTGCCGGGGGGCTGTTTTTT.

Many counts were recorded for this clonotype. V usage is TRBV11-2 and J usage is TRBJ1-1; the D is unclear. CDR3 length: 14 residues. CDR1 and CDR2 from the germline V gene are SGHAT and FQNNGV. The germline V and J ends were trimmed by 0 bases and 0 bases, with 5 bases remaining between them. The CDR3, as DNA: TGTGCCAGCAGCTTAGATTTTTTGAACACTGAAGCTTTCTTT. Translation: CASSLDFLNTEAFF.